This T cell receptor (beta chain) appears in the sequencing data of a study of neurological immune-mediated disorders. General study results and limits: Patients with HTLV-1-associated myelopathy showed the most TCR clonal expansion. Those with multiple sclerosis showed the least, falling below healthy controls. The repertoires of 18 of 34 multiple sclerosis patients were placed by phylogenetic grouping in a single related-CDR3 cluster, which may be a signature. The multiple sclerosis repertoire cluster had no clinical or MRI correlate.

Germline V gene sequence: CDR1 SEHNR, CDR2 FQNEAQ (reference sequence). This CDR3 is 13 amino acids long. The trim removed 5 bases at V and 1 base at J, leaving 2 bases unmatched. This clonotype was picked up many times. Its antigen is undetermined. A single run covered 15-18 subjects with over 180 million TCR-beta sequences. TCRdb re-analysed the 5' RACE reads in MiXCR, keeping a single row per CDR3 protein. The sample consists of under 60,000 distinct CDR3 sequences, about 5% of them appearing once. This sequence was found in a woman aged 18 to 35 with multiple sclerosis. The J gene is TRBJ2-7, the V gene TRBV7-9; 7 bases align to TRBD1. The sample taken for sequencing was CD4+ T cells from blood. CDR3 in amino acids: CASSTGQSYEQYF. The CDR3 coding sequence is TGTGCCAGCAGCACGGGACAGTCCTACGAGCAGTACTTC.